This T cell receptor (beta chain) emerged from a study of cytotoxic CD8 clonotypes in ibrutinib-treated CLL. Overall study: Patient counts were some 11 relapsed/refractory, 15 treatment-naive and about 17 IGHV unmutated. General study findings and limits: Private clonotypes, not public ones, expanded at ibrutinib response.

The repertoire was sequenced with immunoSEQ multiplex PCR; TCRdb's copy has only in-frame clones and lacks some. The sample has hundreds of thousands of clones; 70% are singletons. To note about this clone: Its antigen remains unidentified.

CDR3 length: 13 residues. The germline V gene has CDR1 SNHLY and CDR2 FYNNEI. V was cut by 3 bases and J by 6 bases, with 9 bases left in between. This TCR came from a human donor with chronic lymphocytic leukemia. The sample was PBMCs, taken after 24 months of ibrutinib treatment. The J gene is TRBJ2-1, the V gene TRBV2, with D possibly TRBD2 on 5 matching bases. The CDR3, as DNA: TGTGCCAGCAGTGATGAGGGTCTCAATGAGCAGTTCTTC. This encodes CASSDEGLNEQFF.